The TCR beta chain under discussion was sequenced for a study of human T cells and chemical hapten exposure. Findings and caveats of the study: Significantly more large CDR3 similarity clusters were formed by expanded TCRs than by controls. TCRs whose frequency exceeded 1 in 1000 remained the same following DPC sensitization.

Unique molecular identifiers were attached to individual cDNA molecules within the library. From the RACE reads, TCRdb called clonotypes with MiXCR, one entry per CDR3 protein. The sample records over 65,000 distinct CDR3 sequences, around 10% being singletons. Specified time point: patch test 1, 2 weeks after DPC sensitization. Treatment indicated: therapeutic diphenylcyclopropenone sensitization with weekly scalp DPC. CDR1 is SGHRS, CDR2 YFSETQ, per germline. V was shortened by 3 bases and J by 5 bases, with 11 bases between the two germline ends. The CDR3 contains 13 residues. In this sample, this clonotype turned up a few times. Its antigen remains unknown.

The receptor's source is a woman in her fifties or sixties with alopecia areata. Some clones in this sample may be carry-over from other donors' samples. This chain links TRBV5-1 with TRBJ1-1; D gene uncertain. This sample comprised whole blood, obtained in connection with sensitization to the hapten diphenylcyclopropenone (DPC). CDR3 region: CASSSVVGTEAFF. CDR3 sequence (DNA): TGCGCCAGCAGCTCGGTGGTAGGGACTGAAGCTTTCTTT.